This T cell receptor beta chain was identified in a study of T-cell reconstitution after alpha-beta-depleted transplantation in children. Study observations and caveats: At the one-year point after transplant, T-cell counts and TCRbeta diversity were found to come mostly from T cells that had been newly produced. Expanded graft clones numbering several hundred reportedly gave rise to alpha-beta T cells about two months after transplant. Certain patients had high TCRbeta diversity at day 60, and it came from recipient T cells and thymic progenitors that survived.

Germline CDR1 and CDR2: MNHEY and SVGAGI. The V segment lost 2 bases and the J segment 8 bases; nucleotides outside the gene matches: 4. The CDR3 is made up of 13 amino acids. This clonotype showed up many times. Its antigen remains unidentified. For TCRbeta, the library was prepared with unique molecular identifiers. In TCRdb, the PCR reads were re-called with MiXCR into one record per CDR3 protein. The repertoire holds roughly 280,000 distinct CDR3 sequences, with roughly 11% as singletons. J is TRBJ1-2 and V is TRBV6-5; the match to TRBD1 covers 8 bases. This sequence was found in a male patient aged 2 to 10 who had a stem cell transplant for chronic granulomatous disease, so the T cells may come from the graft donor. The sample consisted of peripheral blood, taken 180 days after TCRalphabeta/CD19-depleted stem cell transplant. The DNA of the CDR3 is TGTGCCAGCAGTTACCAGGGGGCAGTAGGCTACACCTTC. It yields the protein CASSYQGAVGYTF.